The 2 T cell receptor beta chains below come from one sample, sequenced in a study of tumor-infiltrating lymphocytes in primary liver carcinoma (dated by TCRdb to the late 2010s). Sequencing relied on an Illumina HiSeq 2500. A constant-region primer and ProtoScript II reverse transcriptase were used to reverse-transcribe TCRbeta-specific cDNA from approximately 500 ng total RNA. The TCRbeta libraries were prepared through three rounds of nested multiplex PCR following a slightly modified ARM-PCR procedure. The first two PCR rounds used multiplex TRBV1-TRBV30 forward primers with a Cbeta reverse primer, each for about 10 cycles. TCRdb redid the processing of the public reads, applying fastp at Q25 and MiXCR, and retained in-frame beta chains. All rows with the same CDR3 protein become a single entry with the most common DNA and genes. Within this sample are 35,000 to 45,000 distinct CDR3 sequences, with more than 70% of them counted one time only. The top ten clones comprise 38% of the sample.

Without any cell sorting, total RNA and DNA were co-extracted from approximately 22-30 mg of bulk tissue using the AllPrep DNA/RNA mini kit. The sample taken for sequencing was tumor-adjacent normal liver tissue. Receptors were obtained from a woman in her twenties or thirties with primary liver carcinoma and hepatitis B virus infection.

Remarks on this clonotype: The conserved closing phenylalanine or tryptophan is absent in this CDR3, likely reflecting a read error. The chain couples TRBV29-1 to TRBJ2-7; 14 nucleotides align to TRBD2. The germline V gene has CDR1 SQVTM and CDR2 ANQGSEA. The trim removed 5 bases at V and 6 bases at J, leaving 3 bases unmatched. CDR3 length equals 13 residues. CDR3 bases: TGCAGCGTTAGACTAGCGGGAGGGCGCGAGCAGTACCTC. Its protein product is CSVRLAGGREQYL.

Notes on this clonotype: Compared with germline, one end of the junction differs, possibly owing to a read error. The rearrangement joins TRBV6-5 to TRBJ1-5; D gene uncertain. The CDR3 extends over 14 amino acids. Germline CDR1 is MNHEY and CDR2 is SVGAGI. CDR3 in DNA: TGTGTCAGCAGAGGTAGTCTTAGTAATCAGCCCCAGCATTTT. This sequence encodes CVSRGSLSNQPQHF.